Below, 30 T cell receptor beta chains from the same sample are listed, as sequenced in a study of vaccination effects on CD4 cells after COVID-19. At the end of roughly 9 days of culture, CD4+ T cells were isolated. Documented for the person is a PCR-confirmed SARS-CoV-2 infection occurring between March and December 2020. It was two doses of either the BNT162b2 or mRNA-1273 vaccine that participants received. Libraries were prepared by immunoSEQ multiplex PCR; TCRdb keeps only in-frame clonotypes and omits some of them. The repertoire has about 50,000 clones, around three quarters of them found once; the top ten carry roughly 5.2%. These TCRs are of unknown antigen specificity. Specimen: CD4+ T cells from PBMCs cultured without peptide, collected after COVID-19 vaccination. Receptor source: a human donor who had a prior SARS-CoV-2 infection.

The J gene is TRBJ2-3, the V gene TRBV24-1; D may be TRBD1 or TRBD2 (5 bases each). The length of the CDR3 is 16 residues. The V gene lost 0 bases and the J gene lost 1 base, with 10 bases spanning the gap. Germline loops: CDR1 KGHDR, CDR2 SFDVKD. The CDR3 DNA is TGTGCCACCAGTGATTTGACGTCGGGACGCACAGATACGCAGTATTTT. This sequence encodes CATSDLTSGRTDTQYF.

This clone was observed a few times. The chain carries TRBV7-9 and TRBJ2-3, with D possibly TRBD2 on 5 matching bases. V lost 1 base and J 4 bases, leaving 12 bases between the germline ends. The germline CDR1 and CDR2 sequences are SEHNR and FQNEAQ (reference sequence). The CDR3 has 15 residues. The CDR3 coding sequence is TGTGCCAGCAGCTTAGTCGGGATAAGCGCAGATACGCAGTATTTT. Translating gives CASSLVGISADTQYF.

This chain connects TRBV19 to TRBJ1-4; a weak D match, TRBD1 (5 bases). CDR1 is LNHDA, CDR2 SQIVND, per germline (reference sequence). V was cut by 3 bases and J by 7 bases, with 9 bases left in between. The CDR3 consists of 13 residues. The CDR3 DNA reads TGTGCCAGTAGTATGGCCAGGGCTGAAAAACTGTTTTTT. Translating it yields CASSMARAEKLFF.

This chain joins TRBV4-2 and TRBJ1-3, with no clear D. Germline loops: CDR1 LGHNA, CDR2 YNFKEQ. CDR3 length: 17 amino acids. Trimming shortened V by 3 bases and J by 1 base, and 16 bases separated the two germline ends. The CDR3 sequence is CASSQSPVEVSGNTIYF. CDR3 DNA: TGTGCCAGCAGCCAGTCCCCGGTGGAGGTTTCTGGAAACACCATATATTTT.

This clone was counted a few times. The chain has TRBV4-1 and TRBJ2-1; 9 bases line up with TRBD2. Germline lookup yields CDR1 MGHRA and CDR2 YSYEKL. The CDR3 extends over 16 amino acids. The V and J ends lost 3 bases and 0 bases, in that order; junction bases with no gene match: 3. The CDR3 coding sequence is TGCGCCAGCAGCCAGTTAGCGGGGGTCTCCTACAATGAGCAGTTCTTC. Its translation is CASSQLAGVSYNEQFF.

The V gene is TRBV14, the J gene TRBJ2-1; 9 bases are shared with TRBD2. V lost 1 base to trimming and J lost 7 bases; unmatched junction nucleotides: 14. CDR1 is SGHDN, CDR2 FVKESK, per germline. This CDR3 region has 18 residues. The CDR3 here is CASSQAPWWAGGRNEQFF. CDR3 sequence (DNA): TGTGCCAGCAGCCAAGCCCCGTGGTGGGCGGGGGGGCGTAATGAGCAGTTCTTC.

The CDR3 DNA follows: TGTGCCTGGAGTTCGCCCCTCGGGCGGCCCAGCTCCTATAATTCACCCCTCCACTTT. Its translation: CAWSSPLGRPSSYNSPLHF. The chain recombines TRBV30 with TRBJ1-6, with unresolved D. Between the trimmed V and J ends, which lost 2 bases and 0 bases, there was a span of 20 bases. This CDR3 has 19 amino acids. Germline V gene lookup returns CDR1 GTSNPN and CDR2 SVGIG (reference sequence).

The genes are TRBV18 and TRBJ2-7; maybe TRBD2 (5 bases). This CDR3 spans 14 amino acids. Germline CDR1 reads KGHSH; CDR2 reads LQKENI. V lost 0 bases and J lost 2, with 8 bases in between. The CDR3 DNA follows: TGTGCCAGCTCACCACCGAGGACTCCCTACGAGCAGTACTTC. Translated, it gives CASSPPRTPYEQYF.

V gene TRBV21-1 combines with J gene TRBJ1-4; TRBD1 was called by the table and not checked on the DNA. TRBV21-1 is classified as a pseudogene. The CDR3 length is 14 residues. CDR3 loop: CASSKIWAGEKLFF. The CDR3, as DNA: TGTGCCAGCAGCAAAATCTGGGCTGGCGAAAAACTGTTTTTT.

The V and J genes are TRBV11-3 and TRBJ2-3; 7 bases align to TRBD1. V trimming: 0 bases; J trimming: 2 bases; junction bases outside the gene matches: 2. This CDR3 has 15 amino acids. Germline loops: CDR1 SGHNT, CDR2 YENEEA. CDR3: CASSLDQGDTDTQYF. CDR3 nucleotides: TGTGCCAGCAGCTTAGATCAGGGGGACACAGATACGCAGTATTTT.

This clone was recorded a few times. The rearrangement links TRBV7-8 to TRBJ2-3; D ambiguous. Germline CDR1 and CDR2: SGHVS and FQNEAQ. Trimming cost V 1 base and J 0 bases, with 11 bases left between them. The CDR3 spans 16 residues. CDR3 DNA sequence: TGTGCCAGCAGCTTAGGCGTCTCTTTGAGCACAGATACGCAGTATTTT. Translated: CASSLGVSLSTDTQYF.

The chain links TRBV12-3 or TRBV12-4 to TRBJ1-4; D gene ambiguous. CDR3 length equals 12 residues. Between the trimmed V and J ends, which lost 6 bases and 8 bases, there was a span of 10 bases. The CDR3 coding sequence is TGTGCCAGCAGCCGGAGGAGGGAAAAACTGTTTTTT. Protein product: CASSRRREKLFF.

The genes are TRBV25-1 and TRBJ1-4; the match to TRBD1 covers 10 bases. CDR3 length equals 16 residues. V gave up 5 bases and J gave up 8 bases; unmatched junction bases: 11. Germline CDR1 is MGHDK and CDR2 is SYGVNS. The CDR3 nucleotides read TGTGCCAGCAGTCCCCATGGGACAGGGGCTCGGGAAAAACTGTTTTTT. Translation: CASSPHGTGAREKLFF.

The chain links TRBV29-1 to TRBJ1-1; 7 nucleotides line up with TRBD1. The CDR3 sequence is 13 residues long. The ends lost 4 bases at V and 4 bases at J; junction bases unmatched: 6. Germline loops: CDR1 SQVTM, CDR2 ANQGSEA. CDR3 in DNA: TGCAGCGTTGCGTCCTCAGGGGGCACTGAAGCTTTCTTT. Translated: CSVASSGGTEAFF.

J is TRBJ2-3 and V is TRBV3-1 (or the pseudogene TRBV3-2); perhaps TRBD2 as D (6 bases). The CDR3 runs to 15 residues. Trimming cost V 1 base and J 4 bases, with 12 bases left between them. The germline CDR1 and CDR2 sequences are LGHDT and YNNKEL (reference sequence). CDR3 loop: CASSQGWGEADTQYF. In nucleotides, the CDR3 is TGTGCCAGCAGCCAAGGGTGGGGGGAGGCAGATACGCAGTATTTT.

This chain uses TRBV19 with TRBJ1-4, with no clear D. Germline CDR1 is LNHDA and CDR2 is SQIVND (reference sequence). Trimming cost V 1 base and J 8 bases, with 8 bases left between them. The CDR3 runs 13 residues. CDR3 loop: CASSIARSEKLFF. The CDR3 region has the DNA TGTGCCAGTAGTATAGCCCGGTCGGAAAAACTGTTTTTT.

The rearrangement joins TRBV5-8 to TRBJ1-2; TRBD1 agrees at 7 bases. This CDR3 comprises 13 residues. Per germline, CDR1 SGHTS and CDR2 YDEGEE. Trimming took 0 bases from V and 6 from J; bases not matched to a gene: 2. CDR3 DNA: TGTGCCAGCAGCTTGGCTACAGGGGATGGCTACACCTTC. This sequence encodes CASSLATGDGYTF. The variable domain in full, with the rest retrieved from reference TRBV5-8 and TRBJ1-2, is EAGVTQSPTHLIKTRGQQATLRCSPISGHTSVYWYQQALGLGLQFLLWYDEGEERNRGNFPPRFSGRQFPNYSSELNVNALELEDSALYLCASSLATGDGYTFGSGTRLTVV.

The rearrangement uses TRBV28 and TRBJ2-1; possibly TRBD2 for D (6 bases). There are 16 residues in the CDR3. Germline CDR1 MDHEN, CDR2 SYDVKM. Between the trimmed V and J ends, which lost 10 bases and 0 bases, there was a span of 19 bases. The CDR3 DNA is TGTGCCATCACATCGACGGCGGGGCACTCCTACAATGAGCAGTTCTTC. This codes for CAITSTAGHSYNEQFF.

The rearrangement links TRBV2 to TRBJ2-3, with TRBD1 matching 9 bases. Germline loops: CDR1 SNHLY, CDR2 FYNNEI. This CDR3 region has 17 residues. V lost 2 bases, J lost 2 bases, and 8 bases stayed unmatched. The CDR3 sequence: CASSEPTGTGNTDTQYF. CDR3 nucleotides: TGTGCCAGCAGTGAACCGACCGGGACAGGGAACACAGATACGCAGTATTTT.

V is TRBV19 and J is TRBJ1-1; 10 nucleotides agree with TRBD1. V trimming: 5 bases; J trimming: 4 bases; junction bases outside the gene matches: 10. CDR1 is LNHDA and CDR2 is SQIVND in the germline V gene (reference sequence). This CDR3 spans 16 amino acids. The CDR3 sequence: CASSRVRGQGLTEAFF. The CDR3 region has the DNA TGTGCCAGTAGTCGGGTGAGGGGACAGGGGCTCACTGAAGCTTTCTTT.

The chain carries TRBV7-2 and TRBJ2-1; TRBD2 aligns across 8 bases. Germline trimming cut 3 bases from V and 14 bases from J; bases unmatched to any gene: 6. Germline values: CDR1 SGHTA, CDR2 FQGNSA. The CDR3 covers 12 residues. The DNA for the CDR3 is TGTGCCAGCAGCTTGTGGCGGGAGGCCGAGTTCTTC. This encodes CASSLWREAEFF.

In DNA form, the CDR3 reads TGTGCCAGCAGCTTGTATGGCAGGAGCTCCTACAATGAGCAGTTCTTC. Its translation is CASSLYGRSSYNEQFF. V and J are TRBV5-6 and TRBJ2-1, with unresolved D. Germline CDR1 reads SGHDT; CDR2 reads YYEEEE. The V gene lost 1 base and the J gene lost 0 bases, with 11 bases spanning the gap. The CDR3 runs 16 residues. Filled out from reference TRBV5-6 and TRBJ2-1, the complete variable domain reads DAGVTQSPTHLIKTRGQQVTLRCSPKSGHDTVSWYQQALGQGPQFIFQYYEEEERQRGNFPDRFSGHQFPNYSSELNVNALLLGDSALYLCASSLYGRSSYNEQFFGPGTRLTVL.

The V call is TRBV9, the J call TRBJ2-5, with unresolved D. The V end was cut by 0 bases, the J end by 3 bases, with 21 bases between. CDR1 and CDR2 (germline): SGDLS, YYNGEE. The CDR3 runs 18 residues. CDR3 in amino acids: CASSVGDVYRVGEETQYF. CDR3 coding DNA: TGTGCCAGCAGCGTAGGCGACGTCTACCGGGTAGGTGAAGAGACCCAGTACTTC.

As DNA, the CDR3 is TGTGCCAGCTCACCATTGAGGGAGGCGGCGTTCTTC. As protein: CASSPLREAAFF. This chain links TRBV18 with TRBJ2-1; tentative D call: TRBD2 (6 bases). V was cut by 2 bases and J by 15 bases, with 14 bases left in between. Germline assignment: CDR1 KGHSH and CDR2 LQKENI. CDR3 length equals 12 residues. Full variable domain (remainder filled in from reference TRBV18 and TRBJ2-1): NAGVMQNPRHLVRRRGQEARLRCSPMKGHSHVYWYRQLPEEGLKFMVYLQKENIIDESGMPKERFSAEFPKEGPSILRIQQVVRGDSAAYFCASSPLREAAFFGPGTRLTVL.

In this sample, this clone turned up a few times. The genes are TRBV5-1 and TRBJ2-3; 7 bases map to TRBD2. V was pared by 0 bases and J by 0 bases, with 1 base of the junction left unmatched. The CDR3 extends over 15 amino acids. In germline, CDR1 is SGHRS, CDR2 YFSETQ. CDR3 sequence (DNA): TGCGCCAGCAGCTTGGGCGGGGGAAGCACAGATACGCAGTATTTT. Encoded protein: CASSLGGGSTDTQYF.

The chain employs TRBV7-6 and TRBJ2-7; 9 bases fit TRBD2. The trim removed 2 bases at V and 7 bases at J, leaving 9 bases unmatched. The CDR3 totals 15 residues. CDR1 is SGHVS, CDR2 FNYEAQ, per germline. The DNA for the CDR3 is TGTGCCAGCAGCTTAAGTAGCGGGAGTCGTAATGAGCAGTACTTC. Its translation is CASSLSSGSRNEQYF.

This rearrangement joins TRBV29-1 to TRBJ2-7; TRBD1 is a possible D gene (6 bases). Germline V gene data show CDR1 as SQVTM and CDR2 as ANQGSEA. Deletions cut 6 bases from V and 0 bases from J, with 9 bases between. There are 12 residues in the CDR3. CDR3 in DNA: TGCAGCGTCGGGACACGCTCCTACGAGCAGTACTTC. Translating it yields CSVGTRSYEQYF.

The J gene is TRBJ2-3, the V gene TRBV30; D unclear. This CDR3 has 16 amino acids. Between the trimmed V and J ends, which lost 0 bases and 0 bases, there was a span of 13 bases. CDR1 and CDR2 (germline): GTSNPN, SVGIG (reference sequence). CDR3 region: CAWSVRSSTSTDTQYF. CDR3 nucleotides: TGTGCCTGGAGTGTACGGTCTTCCACTAGCACAGATACGCAGTATTTT. The full variable domain, its missing parts supplied by reference TRBV30 and TRBJ2-3, is SQTIHQWPATLVQPVGSPLSLECTVEGTSNPNLYWYRQAAGRGLQLLFYSVGIGQISSEVPQNLSASRPQDRQFILSSKKLLLSDSGFYLCAWSVRSSTSTDTQYFGPGTRLTVL.

V gene TRBV7-9 combines with J gene TRBJ2-5, with a possible D match to TRBD1 (6 bases). The V and J ends lost 0 bases and 6 bases respectively, with 17 bases between them. The CDR3 spans 16 residues. Germline CDR1 and CDR2: SEHNR and FQNEAQ (reference sequence). CDR3 nucleotide sequence: TGTGCCAGCAGCTTAGCGTACAGGGCTGGGGAACAGACCCAGTACTTC. It yields the protein CASSLAYRAGEQTQYF.

The chain recombines TRBV6-5 with TRBJ2-3, with 10 bases lining up with TRBD2. CDR3 length: 14 amino acids. The trim removed 8 bases at V and 2 bases at J, leaving 4 bases unmatched. CDR1 and CDR2 (germline): MNHEY, SVGAGI. CDR3 sequence: CASALAGFTDTQYF. The CDR3 bases are TGTGCCAGCGCACTAGCGGGGTTCACAGATACGCAGTATTTT.